Listed below are T cell receptor beta chains from one sample, sequenced in a study of cytomegalovirus exposure and HLA in healthy donors. The repertoire was sequenced with immunoSEQ multiplex PCR; TCRdb's copy has only in-frame clones and lacks some. Of approximately 90,000 clones listed, approximately 71% are singletons. Sequenced input: PBMCs. These receptors all come from a man aged 25 to 40 in good health and CMV-seronegative. CDR3s include the opening cysteine and the closing phenylalanine or tryptophan. D genes are given only for firm matches. Clone size is stated in some rows and not others, as once, few, many or a class when expanded.

clone_size,v_call,j_call,d_call,cdr3_aa,cdr3_nt
.,TRBV6-5,TRBJ1-5,TRBD1,CASSPEPGQNQPQHF,TGTGCCAGCAGTCCTGAACCGGGACAGAATCAGCCCCAGCATTTT
.,TRBV5-4,TRBJ1-3,TRBD1,CASSNRGTGNTIYF,TGTGCCAGCAGCAACAGGGGTACTGGAAACACCATATATTTT
.,TRBV27,TRBJ2-4,.,CASSFPIAKNIQYF,TGTGCCAGCAGTTTCCCAATAGCCAAAAACATTCAGTACTTC
few,TRBV11-2,TRBJ1-2,TRBD1,CASSGQGLFPNYGYTF,TGTGCCAGCAGCGGACAGGGGTTATTCCCTAACTATGGCTACACCTTC
.,TRBV5-6,TRBJ2-3,.,CASSLRSGYTDTQYF,TGTGCCAGCAGCTTGAGGTCGGGTTACACAGATACGCAGTATTTT
few,TRBV2,TRBJ2-2,.,CASSALGADGELFF,TGTGCCAGCAGTGCTCTAGGGGCGGACGGGGAGCTGTTTTTT
.,TRBV6-1,TRBJ1-2,.,CASSEYGVRYGYTF,TGTGCCAGCAGTGAATACGGGGTTCGCTATGGCTACACCTTC
.,TRBV10-3,TRBJ1-2,TRBD1,CAIGGTGDRNGYTF,TGTGCCATTGGGGGGACAGGGGATCGGAATGGCTACACCTTC
.,TRBV5-4,TRBJ1-5,.,CASSLDPDQPQHF,TGTGCCAGCAGCTTGGACCCGGATCAGCCCCAGCATTTT
few,TRBV2,TRBJ1-4,TRBD1,CASSEATGREKLFF,TGTGCCAGCAGTGAAGCGACAGGGCGTGAAAAACTGTTTTTT
.,TRBV7-2,TRBJ1-2,.,CASSLAPTVLYGYTF,TGTGCCAGCAGCTTAGCCCCGACAGTTCTCTATGGCTACACCTTC
.,TRBV9,TRBJ1-1,.,CASSVGPAGLTEAFF,TGTGCCAGCAGCGTAGGCCCGGCGGGGCTCACTGAAGCTTTCTTT
few,TRBV7-9,TRBJ1-1,TRBD1,CASTTLYRGRGWNTEAFF,TGTGCCAGCACCACCTTATACAGGGGTCGGGGATGGAACACTGAAGCTTTCTTT
.,TRBV4-3,TRBJ1-6,TRBD1,CASSPDRGGGSPLHF,TGCGCCAGCAGCCCGGACAGGGGCGGGGGTTCACCCCTCCACTTT
.,TRBV23-1,TRBJ1-1,TRBD1,CASSQSRDRGRRGRAFF,TGCGCCAGCAGTCAATCGCGGGACAGGGGGCGACGAGGTCGAGCTTTCTTT
.,TRBV4-2,TRBJ1-6,.,CASSQVPEDNLGPLHF,TGTGCCAGCAGCCAAGTCCCAGAGGACAATCTGGGACCCCTCCACTTT